Presented here are 4 T cell receptor beta chains from one specimen sequenced in a study of cytomegalovirus exposure and HLA in healthy donors. 13 Jbeta primers and 60 Vbeta primers were used for the PCR. Assay used: immunoSEQ multiplex PCR; TCRdb lists only in-frame clones, some missing. The sample contains around 100,000 clones, roughly 78% of which appear only once. The sample taken for sequencing was PBMCs. These receptors were collected from a woman aged 40 to 55 in good health and CMV-seronegative.

This clone was counted a few times. The chain uses TRBV5-4 and TRBJ2-2; D perhaps matches TRBD2 (5 bases). This CDR3 region has 16 residues. Germline-derived CDR1 and CDR2 are SGHNT and YYREEE (reference sequence). V lost 0 bases to trimming and J lost 1 base, with 10 bases between them. The CDR3 DNA sequence: TGTGCCAGCAGCTTGGTCCCGAGGGAGAACACCGGGGAGCTGTTTTTT. This codes for CASSLVPRENTGELFF.

J is TRBJ2-3 and V is TRBV11-3; TRBD1 aligns across 9 bases. This CDR3 has 14 amino acids. The trim removed 4 bases at V and 4 bases at J, leaving 3 bases unmatched. CDR1 and CDR2 (germline): SGHNT, YENEEA. In DNA, the CDR3 is TGTGCCAGCAGCTCCCGGACAGGGGCAGATACGCAGTATTTT. Translation gives CASSSRTGADTQYF.

This clone has only a few counts. The rearrangement uses TRBV4-2 and TRBJ2-1; D might be TRBD2 (6 bases). CDR3 length equals 16 residues. Germline V CDR1 and CDR2: LGHNA, YNFKEQ. With 1 base removed from V and 4 bases from J, the gap between germline ends came to 14 bases. CDR3 region: CASSQVAGSAYNEQFF. The CDR3 nucleotides read TGTGCCAGCAGCCAAGTGGCGGGGTCGGCATACAATGAGCAGTTCTTC.

This rearrangement joins TRBV13 to TRBJ2-7, with 8 positions matching TRBD1. The CDR3 is 15 residues long. Per germline, CDR1 PRHDT and CDR2 FYEKMQ (reference sequence). Trimming removed 4 bases from V and 2 bases from J; junction bases left unmatched: 7. The CDR3 region has the DNA TGTGCCAGCAGCTCACCCGGACAGGGAGCCTACGAGCAGTACTTC. This encodes CASSSPGQGAYEQYF.